This T cell receptor beta chain was documented in a study of control samples from healthy donors and cancer patients. Using immunoSEQ multiplex PCR, the repertoire was profiled, and TCRdb retains in-frame clones only, with some absent. The data contain about 120,000 clones, nearly 95% of them singletons. CDR3 length: 15 residues. The V and J ends lost 1 base and 6 bases respectively, with 10 bases between them. Germline V gene sequence: CDR1 SGHAT, CDR2 FQNNGV. The chain links TRBV11-2 to TRBJ1-6, with D unresolved. The receptor comes from a man younger than 40 in good health. Sequences were obtained from blood. CDR3 sequence reads: CASSLGWAANSPLHF. CDR3 nucleotides: TGTGCCAGCAGCTTAGGTTGGGCAGCTAATTCACCCCTCCACTTT.